This T cell receptor (beta chain) was sequenced for a study of shared clonotypes between healthy human individuals. CD8 cells regarded as naive lacked CD45RO, were positively chosen for CCR7, and omitted terminally differentiated effector memory CD45RA+ cells. CDR1 SGHTA and CDR2 FQGNSA come from the germline V gene. The CDR3 has 15 amino acids. V was shortened by 6 bases and J by 7 bases, with 19 bases between the two germline ends. Replicate sorted-subset PCRs were loaded with around 0.2 ug DNA, about 30,000 T cell genomes. The method was immunoSEQ multiplex PCR; TCRdb's version includes in-frame clones alone and lacks a portion of them. This table has under 700,000 clones, 85% to 95% appearing once.

Sequenced: naive CD8+ T cells sorted from blood. The chain joins TRBV7-2 to TRBJ2-4; D might be TRBD1 (6 bases). This sequence was found in a young woman in good health. CDR3 loop: CASRLTGTPGNIQYF. CDR3 nucleotide sequence: TGTGCCAGCAGGCTGACCGGGACACCAGGGAACATTCAGTACTTC.